The clone carrying this T cell receptor beta chain was observed a few times. Its antigen is as yet unknown. The data are from a study of OX40 agonist ivuxolimab in advanced cancers. Findings and caveats of the study: Some of the nonresponding patients also showed low levels of normalized T-cell clonal expansion.

The V gene's germline CDR1 is LNHDA and CDR2 SQIVND (reference sequence). This CDR3 is built from 15 residues. The ends were cut back, 0 bases at V and 0 bases at J, with 9 bases in the middle. Here immunoSEQ multiplex PCR was the method, and the copy in TCRdb shows in-frame clones only, minus some. The data show 70,000 to 95,000 clones, 90% to 95% seen once. This material consisted of CD4+ or CD8+ T cells sorted from blood, taken in a trial of the OX40 agonist ivuxolimab. The chain links TRBV19 to TRBJ2-7, with no clear D. This sequence originates from an adult with an advanced solid tumor such as melanoma, head and neck, liver or kidney cancer. The CDR3: CASSIDRGFSYEQYF. The CDR3 coding sequence is TGTGCCAGTAGTATAGATCGCGGCTTCTCCTACGAGCAGTACTTC.